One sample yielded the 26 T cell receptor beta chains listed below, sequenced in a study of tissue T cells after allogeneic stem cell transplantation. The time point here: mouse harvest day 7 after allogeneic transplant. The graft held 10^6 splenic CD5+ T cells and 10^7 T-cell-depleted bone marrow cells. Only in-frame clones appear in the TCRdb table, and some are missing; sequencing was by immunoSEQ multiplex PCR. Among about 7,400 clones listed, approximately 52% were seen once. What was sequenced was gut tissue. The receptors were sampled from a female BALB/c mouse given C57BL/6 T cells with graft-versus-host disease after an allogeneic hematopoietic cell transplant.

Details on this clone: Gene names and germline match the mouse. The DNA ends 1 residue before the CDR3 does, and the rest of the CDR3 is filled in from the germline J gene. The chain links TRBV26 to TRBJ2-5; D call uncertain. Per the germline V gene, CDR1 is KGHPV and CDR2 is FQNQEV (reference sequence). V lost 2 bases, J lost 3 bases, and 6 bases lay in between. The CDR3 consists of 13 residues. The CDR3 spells CASSLGEQDTQYF. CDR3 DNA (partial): TGTGCCAGCAGTCTGGGGGAGCAAGACACCCAGTAC.

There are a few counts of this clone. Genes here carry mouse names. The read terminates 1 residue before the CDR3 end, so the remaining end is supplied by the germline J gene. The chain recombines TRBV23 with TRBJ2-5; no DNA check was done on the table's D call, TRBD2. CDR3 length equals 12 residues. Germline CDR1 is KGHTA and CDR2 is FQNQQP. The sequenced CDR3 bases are TGCTCCAGCAGTCAGGGGTGGGGCACCCAGTAC. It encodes CSSSQGWGTQY. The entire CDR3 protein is CSSSQGWGTQYF. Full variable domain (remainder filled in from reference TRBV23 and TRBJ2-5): DAAVTQKPRYLIKMKGQEAEMKCIPEKGHTAVFWYQQKQSKELKFLIYFQNQQPLDQIDMVKERFSAVCPSSSLCSLGIRTCEAEDSALYLCSSSQGWGTQYFGPGTRLLVL.

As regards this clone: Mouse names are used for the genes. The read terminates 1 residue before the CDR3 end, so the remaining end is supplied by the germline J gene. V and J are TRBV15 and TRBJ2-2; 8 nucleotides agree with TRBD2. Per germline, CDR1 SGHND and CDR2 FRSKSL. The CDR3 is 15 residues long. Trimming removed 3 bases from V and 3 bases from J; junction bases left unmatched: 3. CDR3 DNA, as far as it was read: TGTGCCAGCAGTTTTTCTGGGGGGTACACCGGGCAGCTCTAC. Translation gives CASSFSGGYTGQLY. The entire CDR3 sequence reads CASSFSGGYTGQLYF.

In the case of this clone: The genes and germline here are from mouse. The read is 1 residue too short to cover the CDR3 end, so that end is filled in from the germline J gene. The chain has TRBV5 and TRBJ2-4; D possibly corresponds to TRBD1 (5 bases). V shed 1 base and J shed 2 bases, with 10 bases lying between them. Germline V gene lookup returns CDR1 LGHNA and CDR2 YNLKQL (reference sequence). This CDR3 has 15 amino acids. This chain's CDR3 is CASSQGTNYQNTLYF. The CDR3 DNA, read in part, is TGTGCCAGCAGCCAAGGGACAAATTATCAAAACACCTTGTAC.

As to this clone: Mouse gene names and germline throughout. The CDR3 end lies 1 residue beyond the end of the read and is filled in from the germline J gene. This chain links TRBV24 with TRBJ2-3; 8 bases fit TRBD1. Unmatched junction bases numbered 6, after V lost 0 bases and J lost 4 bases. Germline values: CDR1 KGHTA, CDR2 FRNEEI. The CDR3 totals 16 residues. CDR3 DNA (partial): TGTGCCAGCAGTCTGTATCTTACAGGGGGGACAGAAACGCTGTAT. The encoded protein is CASSLYLTGGTETLY. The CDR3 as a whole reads CASSLYLTGGTETLYF.

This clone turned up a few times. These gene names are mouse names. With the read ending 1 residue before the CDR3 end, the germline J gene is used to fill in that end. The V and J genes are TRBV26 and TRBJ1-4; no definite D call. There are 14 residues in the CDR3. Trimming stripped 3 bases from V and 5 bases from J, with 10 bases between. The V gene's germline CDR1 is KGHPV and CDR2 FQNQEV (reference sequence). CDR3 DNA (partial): TGTGCCAGCAGTCTCCACTTAAGTAACGAAAGATTATTT. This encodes CASSLHLSNERLF. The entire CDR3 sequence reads CASSLHLSNERLFF.

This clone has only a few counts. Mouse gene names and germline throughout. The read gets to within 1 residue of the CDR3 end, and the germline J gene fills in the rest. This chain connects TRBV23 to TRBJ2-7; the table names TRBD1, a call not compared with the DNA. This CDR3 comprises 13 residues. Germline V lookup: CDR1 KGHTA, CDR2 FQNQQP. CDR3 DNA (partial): TGCTCCAGCAGTCAATCCCGGGACAGGGGACAGTAC. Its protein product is CSSSQSRDRGQY. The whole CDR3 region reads CSSSQSRDRGQYF.

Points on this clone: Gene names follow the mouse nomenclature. The sequenced CDR3 bases are TGTGCCAGCAGTCTGAACAGCCTTAATTCGCCCCTCTAC. It encodes CASSLNSLNSPLY. The whole CDR3 protein is CASSLNSLNSPLYF. The chain employs TRBV26 and TRBJ1-6, with unresolved D. The observed sequence ends 1 residue before the CDR3 terminus, with the missing tail filled in from the germline J gene. TRBJ1-6 is filed as an ORF, its function uncertain. This CDR3 spans 14 amino acids. Germline assignment: CDR1 KGHPV and CDR2 FQNQEV (reference sequence). V lost 2 bases and J lost 6, with 8 bases in between.

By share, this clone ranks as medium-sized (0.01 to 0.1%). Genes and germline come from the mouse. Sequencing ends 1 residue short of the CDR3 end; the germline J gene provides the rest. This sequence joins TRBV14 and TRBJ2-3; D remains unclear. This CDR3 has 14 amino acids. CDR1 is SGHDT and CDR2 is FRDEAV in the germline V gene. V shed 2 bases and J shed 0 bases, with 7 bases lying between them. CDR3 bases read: TGTGCCAGCAGTTTGCGGGCTAGTGCAGAAACGCTGTAT. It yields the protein CASSLRASAETLY. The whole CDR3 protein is CASSLRASAETLYF.

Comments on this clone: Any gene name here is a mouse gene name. CDR3 bases read: TGTGCCAGCAGTCGTCGACAGGGTAGTCAAAACACCTTGTAC. Translation gives CASSRRQGSQNTLY. The CDR3 reads in full as CASSRRQGSQNTLYF. V and J are TRBV26 and TRBJ2-4; 7 bases agree with TRBD1. The CDR3 is cut off 1 residue early in the read; its end comes from the germline J gene. Trimming cost V 4 bases and J 0 bases; bases outside gene matches: 4. This CDR3 spans 15 amino acids. Looked up from germline, CDR1 is KGHPV and CDR2 is FQNQEV (reference sequence).

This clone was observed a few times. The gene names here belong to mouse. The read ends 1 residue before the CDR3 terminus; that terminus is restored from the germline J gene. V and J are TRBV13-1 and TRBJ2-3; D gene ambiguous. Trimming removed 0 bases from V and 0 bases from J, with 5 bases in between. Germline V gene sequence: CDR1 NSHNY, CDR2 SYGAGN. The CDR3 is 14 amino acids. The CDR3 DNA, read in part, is TGTGCCAGCAGTGATGCAGGCAGTGCAGAAACGCTGTAT. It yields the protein CASSDAGSAETLY. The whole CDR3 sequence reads CASSDAGSAETLYF.

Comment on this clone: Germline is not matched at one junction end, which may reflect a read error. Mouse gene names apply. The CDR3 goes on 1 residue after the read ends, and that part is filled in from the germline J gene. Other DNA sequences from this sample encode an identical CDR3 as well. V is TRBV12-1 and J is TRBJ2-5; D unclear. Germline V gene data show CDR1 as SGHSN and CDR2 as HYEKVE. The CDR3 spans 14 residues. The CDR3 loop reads CASSPRVNQDTQYF. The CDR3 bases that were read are TGTGCTAGCTCTCCTAGGGTTAACCAAGACACCCAGTAC.

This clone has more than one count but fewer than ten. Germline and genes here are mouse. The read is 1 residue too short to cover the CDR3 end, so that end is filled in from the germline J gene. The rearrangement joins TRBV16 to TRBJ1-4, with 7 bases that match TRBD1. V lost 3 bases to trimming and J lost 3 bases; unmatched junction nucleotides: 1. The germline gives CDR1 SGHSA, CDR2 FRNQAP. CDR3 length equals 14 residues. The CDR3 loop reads CASSFQGANERLFF. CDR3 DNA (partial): TGTGCAAGCAGCTTTCAGGGGGCCAACGAAAGATTATTT.

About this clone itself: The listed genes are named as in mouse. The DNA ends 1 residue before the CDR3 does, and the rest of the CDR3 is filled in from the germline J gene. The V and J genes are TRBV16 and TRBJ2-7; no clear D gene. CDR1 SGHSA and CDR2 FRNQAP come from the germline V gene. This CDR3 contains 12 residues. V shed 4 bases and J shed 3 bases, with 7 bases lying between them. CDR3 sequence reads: CASSYGLYEQYF. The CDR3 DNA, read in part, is TGTGCAAGCAGCTACGGCCTCTATGAACAGTAC.

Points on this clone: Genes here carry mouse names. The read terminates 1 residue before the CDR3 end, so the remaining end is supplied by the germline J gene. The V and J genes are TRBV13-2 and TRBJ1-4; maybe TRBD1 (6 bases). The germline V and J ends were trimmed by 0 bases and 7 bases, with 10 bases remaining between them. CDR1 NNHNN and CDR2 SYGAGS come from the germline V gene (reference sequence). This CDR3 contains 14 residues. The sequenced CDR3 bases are TGTGCCAGCGGTGATGCAGGGGACATCGAAAGATTATTT. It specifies CASGDAGDIERLF. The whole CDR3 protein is CASGDAGDIERLFF.

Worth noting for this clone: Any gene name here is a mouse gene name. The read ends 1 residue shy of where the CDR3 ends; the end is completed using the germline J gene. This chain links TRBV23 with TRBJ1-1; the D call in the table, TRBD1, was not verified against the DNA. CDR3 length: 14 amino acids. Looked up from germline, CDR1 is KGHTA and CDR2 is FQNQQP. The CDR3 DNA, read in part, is TGCTCCAGCAGTCAATTCCGGGGACAGGGGGTTGTCTTC. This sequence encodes CSSSQFRGQGVVF. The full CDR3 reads CSSSQFRGQGVVFF.

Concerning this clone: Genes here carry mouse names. CDR3 sequence reads: CASLLGEDTQYF. The sequenced part of the CDR3 DNA is TGTGCCAGCTTACTGGGAGAAGACACCCAGTAC. The V call is TRBV12-2, the J call TRBJ2-5, with D possibly matching TRBD2 (6 bases). The read falls 1 residue short of the CDR3 end, and the missing part is taken from the germline J gene. Germline V lookup: CDR1 SGHLS, CDR2 HYDKME. V lost 5 bases to trimming and J lost 4 bases, with 9 bases between them. The CDR3 consists of 12 residues.

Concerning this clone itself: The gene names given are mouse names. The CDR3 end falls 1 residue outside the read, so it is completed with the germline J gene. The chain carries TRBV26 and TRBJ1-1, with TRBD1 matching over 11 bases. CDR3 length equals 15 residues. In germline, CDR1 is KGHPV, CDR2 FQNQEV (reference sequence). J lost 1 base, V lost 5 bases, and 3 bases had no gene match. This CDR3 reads CASSSGQGGNTEVFF. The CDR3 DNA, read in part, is TGTGCCAGCAGTTCGGGACAGGGGGGAAACACAGAAGTCTTC. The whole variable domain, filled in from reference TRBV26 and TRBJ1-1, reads NSKVIQTPRYLVKGQGQKAKMRCIPEKGHPVVFWYQQNKNNEFKFLINFQNQEVLQQIDMTEKRFSAECPSNSPCSLEIQSSEAGDSALYLCASSSGQGGNTEVFFGKGTRLTVV.

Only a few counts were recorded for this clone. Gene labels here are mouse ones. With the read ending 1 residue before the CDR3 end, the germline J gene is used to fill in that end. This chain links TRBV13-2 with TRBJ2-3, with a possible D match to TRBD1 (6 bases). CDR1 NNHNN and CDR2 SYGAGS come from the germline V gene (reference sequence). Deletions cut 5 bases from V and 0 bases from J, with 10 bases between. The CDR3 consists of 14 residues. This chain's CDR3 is CASGRDNSAETLYF. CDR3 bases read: TGTGCCAGCGGCCGGGACAATAGTGCAGAAACGCTGTAT.

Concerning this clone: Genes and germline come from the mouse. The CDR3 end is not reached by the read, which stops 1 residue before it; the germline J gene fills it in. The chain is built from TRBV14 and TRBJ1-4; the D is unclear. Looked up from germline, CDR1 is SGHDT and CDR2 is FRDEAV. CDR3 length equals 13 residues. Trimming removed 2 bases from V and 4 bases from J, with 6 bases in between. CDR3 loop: CASSLTNNERLFF. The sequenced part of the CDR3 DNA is TGTGCCAGCAGTTTGACAAACAACGAAAGATTATTT. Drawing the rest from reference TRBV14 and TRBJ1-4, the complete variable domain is EAGVTQSPRYAVLQEGQAVSFWCDPISGHDTLYWYQQPRDQGPQLLVYFRDEAVIDNSQLPSDRFSAVRPKGTNSTLKIQSAKQGDTATYLCASSLTNNERLFFGHGTKLSVL.

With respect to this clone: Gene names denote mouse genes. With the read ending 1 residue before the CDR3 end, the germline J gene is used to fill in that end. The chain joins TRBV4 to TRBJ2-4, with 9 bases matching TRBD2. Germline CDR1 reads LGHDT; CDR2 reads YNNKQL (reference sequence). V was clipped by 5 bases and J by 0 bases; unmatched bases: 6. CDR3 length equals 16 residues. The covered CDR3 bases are TGTGCCAGCAGCCAAGGCTGGGGGGGGAGTCAAAACACCTTGTAC. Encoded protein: CASSQGWGGSQNTLY. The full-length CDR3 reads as CASSQGWGGSQNTLYF.

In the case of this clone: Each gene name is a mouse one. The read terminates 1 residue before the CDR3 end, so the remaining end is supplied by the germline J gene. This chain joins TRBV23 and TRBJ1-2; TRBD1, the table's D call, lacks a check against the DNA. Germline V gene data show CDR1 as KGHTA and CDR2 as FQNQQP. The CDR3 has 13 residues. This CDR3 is CSSSQSGGSDYTF. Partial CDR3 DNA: TGCTCCAGCAGTCAATCAGGGGGCTCCGACTACACC.

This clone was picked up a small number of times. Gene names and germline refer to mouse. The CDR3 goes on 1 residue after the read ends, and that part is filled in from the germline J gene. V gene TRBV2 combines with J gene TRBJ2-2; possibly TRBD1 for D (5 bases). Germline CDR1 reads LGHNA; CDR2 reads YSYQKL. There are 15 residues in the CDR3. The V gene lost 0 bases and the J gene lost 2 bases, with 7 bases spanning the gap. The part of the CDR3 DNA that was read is TGTGCCAGCAGCCAAGATGCAGGGAACACCGGGCAGCTCTAC. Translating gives CASSQDAGNTGQLY. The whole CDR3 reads CASSQDAGNTGQLYF.

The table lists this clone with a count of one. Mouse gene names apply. Partial CDR3 DNA: TGTGCCAGCAGGGACAGTTATGAACAGTAC. Translated, it gives CASRDSYEQY. The CDR3 as a whole reads CASRDSYEQYF. V is TRBV13-2 and J is TRBJ2-7; 7 bases match TRBD1. The CDR3 goes on 1 residue after the read ends, and that part is filled in from the germline J gene. Germline CDR1 and CDR2: NNHNN and SYGAGS (reference sequence). The CDR3 spans 11 residues. V lost 7 bases and J lost 4; bases outside the gene matches: 2.

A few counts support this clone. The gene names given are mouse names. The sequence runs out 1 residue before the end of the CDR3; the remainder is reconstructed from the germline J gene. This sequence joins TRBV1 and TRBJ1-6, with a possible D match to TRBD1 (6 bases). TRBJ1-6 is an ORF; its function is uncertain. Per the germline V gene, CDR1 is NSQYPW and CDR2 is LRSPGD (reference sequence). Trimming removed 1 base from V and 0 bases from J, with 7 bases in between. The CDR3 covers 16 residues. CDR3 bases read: TGCACCTGCAGTGCAGGGGACAATTCCTATAATTCGCCCCTCTAC. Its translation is CTCSAGDNSYNSPLY. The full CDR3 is CTCSAGDNSYNSPLYF.

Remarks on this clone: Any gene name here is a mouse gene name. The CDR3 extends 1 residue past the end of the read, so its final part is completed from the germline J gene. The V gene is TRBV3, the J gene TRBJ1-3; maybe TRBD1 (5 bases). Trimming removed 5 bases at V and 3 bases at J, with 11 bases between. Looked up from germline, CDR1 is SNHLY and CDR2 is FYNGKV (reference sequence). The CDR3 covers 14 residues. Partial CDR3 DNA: TGTGCCAGCAGCCCCCGCGGGGGTGGAAATACGCTCTAT. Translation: CASSPRGGGNTLY. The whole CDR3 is CASSPRGGGNTLYF.